These T cell receptor beta chains were read from a single sample in a study of blood T cell repertoires in COVID-19. The repertoire was sequenced with immunoSEQ multiplex PCR; TCRdb's copy has only in-frame clones and lacks some. Altogether around 100,000 clones are present, 75% to 90% being singletons, with the ten largest covering approximately 1.7%. Sequencing was performed on peripheral blood. All receptors derive from a man older than 75 with acute or convalescent COVID-19. Each CDR3 is given with its conserved first and last residue. Fields, in order: J gene, CDR3 length, V gene, D gene, clone size, CDR3 protein, CDR3 DNA. A D gene is named only where the DNA matches it firmly. Clone size is shown for a subset of rows, as once, few, many or a class of expanded clone.

j_gene: TRBJ1-1; len: 15; v_gene: TRBV9; d_gene: NA; abundance: NA; CDR3aa: CASSVVQGPNTEAFF; CDR3nt: TGTGCCAGCAGCGTAGTCCAGGGCCCGAACACTGAAGCTTTCTTT
j_gene: TRBJ1-5; len: 15; v_gene: TRBV28; d_gene: NA; abundance: NA; CDR3aa: CASRRTGTSNQPQHF; CDR3nt: TGTGCCAGCAGGAGAACCGGGACAAGCAATCAGCCCCAGCATTTT
j_gene: TRBJ1-2; len: 15; v_gene: TRBV24-1; d_gene: NA; abundance: few; CDR3aa: CATSDPTAGMDGYTF; CDR3nt: TGTGCCACCAGTGATCCTACGGCAGGGATGGATGGCTACACCTTC
j_gene: TRBJ1-4; len: 13; v_gene: TRBV19; d_gene: TRBD1; abundance: NA; CDR3aa: CASEGQENEKLFF; CDR3nt: TGTGCCAGCGAGGGACAGGAGAATGAAAAACTGTTTTTT
j_gene: TRBJ2-1; len: 15; v_gene: TRBV15; d_gene: NA; abundance: NA; CDR3aa: CATSRSQGNYNEQFF; CDR3nt: TGTGCCACCAGCAGATCGCAGGGGAATTACAATGAGCAGTTCTTC
j_gene: TRBJ2-2; len: 14; v_gene: TRBV28; d_gene: TRBD2; abundance: NA; CDR3aa: CASSLTSLGGELFF; CDR3nt: TGTGCCAGCAGTTTGACTAGCTTGGGCGGGGAGCTGTTTTTT
j_gene: TRBJ2-1; len: 18; v_gene: TRBV6-2/TRBV6-3; d_gene: TRBD2; abundance: NA; CDR3aa: CASSTHLTSAGGNNEQFF; CDR3nt: TGTGCCAGCAGTACGCACCTGACTAGCGCGGGAGGCAACAATGAGCAGTTCTTC
j_gene: TRBJ2-2; len: 18; v_gene: TRBV19; d_gene: TRBD1; abundance: NA; CDR3aa: CASSMGTGSPANTGELFF; CDR3nt: TGTGCCAGTAGTATGGGGACAGGGAGCCCGGCGAACACCGGGGAGCTGTTTTTT
j_gene: TRBJ1-5; len: 13; v_gene: TRBV3-1/TRBV3-2; d_gene: TRBD1; abundance: NA; CDR3aa: CASSRDRNEPQHF; CDR3nt: TGTGCCAGCAGCCGGGACAGGAATGAACCCCAGCATTTT
j_gene: TRBJ1-2; len: 13; v_gene: TRBV7-2; d_gene: NA; abundance: NA; CDR3aa: CASSNPDNYGYTF; CDR3nt: TGTGCCAGCAGTAATCCAGATAACTATGGCTACACCTTC
j_gene: TRBJ1-1; len: 13; v_gene: TRBV7-6; d_gene: NA; abundance: NA; CDR3aa: CASSRRGNTEAFF; CDR3nt: TGTGCCAGCAGCCGCAGGGGGAACACTGAAGCTTTCTTT
j_gene: TRBJ2-5; len: 16; v_gene: TRBV9; d_gene: TRBD2; abundance: NA; CDR3aa: CASSGSGRGDLETQYF; CDR3nt: TGTGCCAGCAGCGGTAGCGGGAGAGGAGATTTAGAGACCCAGTACTTC
j_gene: TRBJ2-1; len: 14; v_gene: TRBV29-1; d_gene: TRBD2; abundance: NA; CDR3aa: CSGLGTSGYNEQFF; CDR3nt: TGCAGCGGCCTCGGGACTAGCGGATACAATGAGCAGTTCTTC
j_gene: TRBJ2-1; len: 16; v_gene: TRBV7-2; d_gene: TRBD2; abundance: NA; CDR3aa: CASSLAGLSSYNEQFF; CDR3nt: TGTGCCAGCAGCTTAGCGGGACTATCCTCCTACAATGAGCAGTTCTTC
j_gene: TRBJ1-2; len: 12; v_gene: TRBV2; d_gene: NA; abundance: NA; CDR3aa: CASRGPTYGYTF; CDR3nt: TGTGCCAGCAGGGGGCCTACCTATGGCTACACCTTC
j_gene: TRBJ2-5; len: 14; v_gene: TRBV11-1; d_gene: NA; abundance: NA; CDR3aa: CASSRGGGQETQYF; CDR3nt: TGTGCCAGCAGCAGGGGTGGCGGCCAAGAGACCCAGTACTTC
j_gene: TRBJ2-1; len: 18; v_gene: TRBV5-6; d_gene: TRBD2; abundance: NA; CDR3aa: CASSLGSSGSFMYNEQFF; CDR3nt: TGTGCCAGCAGCTTGGGCTCTAGCGGGAGTTTTATGTACAATGAGCAGTTCTTC
j_gene: TRBJ1-2; len: 16; v_gene: TRBV28; d_gene: NA; abundance: NA; CDR3aa: CASRLSGAPRGYGYTF; CDR3nt: TGTGCCAGCAGACTTTCAGGGGCCCCTCGGGGCTATGGCTACACCTTC
j_gene: TRBJ2-3; len: 19; v_gene: TRBV7-2; d_gene: TRBD2; abundance: few; CDR3aa: CASSLPGLAGGRGTDTQYF; CDR3nt: TGTGCCAGCAGCTTACCGGGACTAGCGGGAGGGCGGGGCACAGATACGCAGTATTTT
j_gene: TRBJ1-1; len: 16; v_gene: TRBV5-5; d_gene: TRBD1; abundance: NA; CDR3aa: CASSPTGGFSFTEAFF; CDR3nt: TGTGCCAGCAGCCCCACAGGGGGTTTTAGCTTCACTGAAGCTTTCTTT
j_gene: TRBJ1-2; len: 14; v_gene: TRBV5-5; d_gene: NA; abundance: NA; CDR3aa: CASSLVAGVGGYTF; CDR3nt: TGTGCCAGCAGCTTGGTGGCCGGGGTAGGAGGCTACACCTTC
j_gene: TRBJ2-3; len: 17; v_gene: TRBV5-4; d_gene: TRBD2; abundance: once; CDR3aa: CASSSKEAGGRTDTQYF; CDR3nt: TGTGCCAGCAGCTCCAAGGAAGCGGGAGGTCGCACAGATACGCAGTATTTT
j_gene: TRBJ1-2; len: 18; v_gene: TRBV4-1; d_gene: TRBD1; abundance: few; CDR3aa: CASSQDPSRGQGNYGYTF; CDR3nt: TGCGCCAGCAGCCAAGATCCCTCACGCGGACAGGGGAACTATGGCTACACCTTC
j_gene: TRBJ1-1; len: 14; v_gene: TRBV6-2/TRBV6-3; d_gene: NA; abundance: NA; CDR3aa: CASSSRDKNTEAFF; CDR3nt: TGTGCCAGCAGTTCCCGGGACAAGAACACTGAAGCTTTCTTT
j_gene: TRBJ1-2; len: 13; v_gene: TRBV28; d_gene: NA; abundance: NA; CDR3aa: CASSLVEIGGYTF; CDR3nt: TGTGCCAGCAGTTTGGTGGAAATCGGGGGCTACACCTTC
j_gene: TRBJ2-7; len: 15; v_gene: TRBV3-1/TRBV3-2; d_gene: TRBD2; abundance: NA; CDR3aa: CASTPSGRGISEQYF; CDR3nt: TGTGCCAGCACCCCCAGCGGGAGGGGTATCTCCGAGCAGTACTTC
j_gene: TRBJ1-4; len: 16; v_gene: TRBV21-1; d_gene: NA; abundance: NA; CDR3aa: CASSKVRQGLEEKLFF; CDR3nt: TGTGCCAGCAGCAAAGTTCGACAGGGGTTAGAAGAAAAACTGTTTTTT
j_gene: TRBJ2-5; len: 14; v_gene: TRBV5-1; d_gene: NA; abundance: NA; CDR3aa: CASSLVREPETQYF; CDR3nt: TGCGCCAGCAGCTTGGTGAGGGAGCCAGAGACCCAGTACTTC
j_gene: TRBJ1-6; len: 14; v_gene: TRBV9; d_gene: TRBD1; abundance: once; CDR3aa: CAGSAGQGGSPLHF; CDR3nt: TGTGCCGGCAGCGCGGGACAGGGAGGCTCACCCCTCCACTTT
j_gene: TRBJ2-5; len: 15; v_gene: TRBV24-1; d_gene: NA; abundance: NA; CDR3aa: CATRGGSGSQETQYF; CDR3nt: TGTGCCACCAGGGGCGGGTCGGGGAGCCAAGAGACCCAGTACTTC
j_gene: TRBJ1-4; len: 14; v_gene: TRBV6-5; d_gene: NA; abundance: NA; CDR3aa: CASSYRGGNEKLFF; CDR3nt: TGTGCCAGCAGTTACAGGGGAGGGAACGAAAAACTGTTTTTT
j_gene: TRBJ2-1; len: 15; v_gene: TRBV5-6; d_gene: TRBD2; abundance: NA; CDR3aa: CASSPGLARGNEQFF; CDR3nt: TGTGCCAGCAGCCCGGGACTAGCCAGGGGCAATGAGCAGTTCTTC
j_gene: TRBJ2-7; len: 15; v_gene: TRBV9; d_gene: TRBD1; abundance: NA; CDR3aa: CASSVGTGGYYEQYF; CDR3nt: TGTGCCAGCAGCGTAGGGACAGGGGGGTACTACGAGCAGTACTTC